A single sample is the source of the 9 T cell receptor beta chains below, sequenced in a study of CD4 T cells in relation to SARS-CoV-2 and coronaviruses. Here immunoSEQ multiplex PCR was the method, and the copy in TCRdb shows in-frame clones only, minus some. The table includes roughly 20,000 clones, 74% detected once. Before the COVID-19 pandemic, during about 2010-2019, CD4+ T cells were taken from unexposed donors. Isolation of CD4+ T cells took place after about 9 days in culture. Their cognate antigens are unknown. The sequenced sample consisted of CD4+ T cells from PBMCs, cultured in vitro. The receptors here all came from a human donor in good health.

The chain combines TRBV9 with TRBJ1-2, with D maybe TRBD1 (5 bases). Trimming removed 4 bases at V and 3 bases at J, with 19 bases between. The germline gives CDR1 SGDLS, CDR2 YYNGEE. The CDR3 has 16 amino acids. CDR3 sequence (DNA): TGTGCCAGCAGCTCGCCGAGGGGAAGGACCTACTATGGCTACACCTTC. It is translated as CASSSPRGRTYYGYTF.

The gene calls are TRBV6-5 and TRBJ2-7; perhaps TRBD2 as D (7 bases). Germline V lookup: CDR1 MNHEY, CDR2 SVGAGI. The CDR3 sequence is 15 residues long. V gave up 6 bases and J gave up 0 bases, with 15 bases separating them. The CDR3 bases are TGTGCCAGCAGGATAGGGGGGGTCCACTCCTACGAGCAGTACTTC. Amino acid sequence: CASRIGGVHSYEQYF.

This clone was detected only once. This chain uses TRBV28 with TRBJ2-5, with D maybe TRBD2 (5 bases). With 6 bases removed from V and 6 bases from J, the gap between germline ends came to 23 bases. Per the germline V gene, CDR1 is MDHEN and CDR2 is SYDVKM. The CDR3 loop spans 16 amino acids. The CDR3 DNA sequence: TGTGCCAGCAGGGGGTGGGAGAATAGTGTCTCGAAGACCCAGTACTTC. This encodes CASRGWENSVSKTQYF.

This clone occurred a few times. The V and J genes are TRBV2 and TRBJ2-1, with TRBD1 identical over 11 bases. Germline-derived CDR1 and CDR2 are SNHLY and FYNNEI. The CDR3 has 14 residues. The V and J ends lost 8 bases and 5 bases, in that order; junction bases with no gene match: 5. CDR3 sequence reads: CASRGTGGHNEQFF. The CDR3 region has the DNA TGTGCCAGCCGCGGGACAGGGGGACACAATGAGCAGTTCTTC. Variable domain in full (rest from reference TRBV2 and TRBJ2-1): EPEVTQTPSHQVTQMGQEVILRCVPISNHLYFYWYRQILGQKVEFLVSFYNNEISEKSEIFDDQFSVERPDGSNFTLKIRSTKLEDSAMYFCASRGTGGHNEQFFGPGTRLTVL.

A remark on this clone: At one of its ends the junction is not consistent with the germline gene, which may arise from a read error. The rearrangement uses TRBV10-1 and TRBJ1-1; possibly TRBD1 for D (5 bases). This CDR3 comprises 13 residues. Germline V gene lookup returns CDR1 WNHNN and CDR2 SYGVQD (reference sequence). The CDR3 region is CASSEWGGTGAFF. The CDR3 DNA sequence: TGCGCCAGCAGTGAATGGGGGGGGACTGGAGCTTTCTTT.

The CDR3 DNA is TGTGCCAGCAGCTTGGCGGTGGGATTGAACACTGAAGCTTTCTTT. Protein product: CASSLAVGLNTEAFF. The chain employs TRBV5-6 and TRBJ1-1; no clear D. The V end lost 0 bases, the J end lost 0 bases, and 9 bases lay between the germline ends. The V gene's germline CDR1 is SGHDT and CDR2 YYEEEE. This CDR3 spans 15 amino acids.

The chain combines TRBV19 with TRBJ1-1; 11 bases are shared with TRBD1. Germline V gene sequence: CDR1 LNHDA, CDR2 SQIVND (reference sequence). The length of the CDR3 is 15 residues. The V gene end was trimmed by 4 bases and the J gene end by 6 bases; junction bases not matched to a gene: 7. This chain's CDR3 is CASSTRTGGKAEAFF. DNA of the CDR3: TGTGCCAGTAGTACCCGGACAGGGGGCAAGGCTGAAGCTTTCTTT.

This clone was found a few times. J is TRBJ1-2 and V is TRBV19; 9 bases line up with TRBD1. Germline assignment: CDR1 LNHDA and CDR2 SQIVND (reference sequence). The CDR3 covers 16 residues. The V and J ends lost 6 bases and 6 bases, in that order; junction bases with no gene match: 14. The CDR3 sequence: CASSIPGQGLFDGYTF. The CDR3 DNA is TGTGCCAGTAGCATTCCGGGACAGGGCCTCTTCGATGGCTACACCTTC.

This clone was picked up a small number of times. The CDR3 reads CASSESDTQYF. In DNA form, the CDR3 reads TGTGCCAGTAGTGAATCAGATACGCAGTATTTT. V gene TRBV19 combines with J gene TRBJ2-3, with D unresolved. The CDR3 consists of 11 residues. The V gene lost 5 bases and the J gene lost 4 bases, with 4 bases spanning the gap. Germline V lookup: CDR1 LNHDA, CDR2 SQIVND (reference sequence).